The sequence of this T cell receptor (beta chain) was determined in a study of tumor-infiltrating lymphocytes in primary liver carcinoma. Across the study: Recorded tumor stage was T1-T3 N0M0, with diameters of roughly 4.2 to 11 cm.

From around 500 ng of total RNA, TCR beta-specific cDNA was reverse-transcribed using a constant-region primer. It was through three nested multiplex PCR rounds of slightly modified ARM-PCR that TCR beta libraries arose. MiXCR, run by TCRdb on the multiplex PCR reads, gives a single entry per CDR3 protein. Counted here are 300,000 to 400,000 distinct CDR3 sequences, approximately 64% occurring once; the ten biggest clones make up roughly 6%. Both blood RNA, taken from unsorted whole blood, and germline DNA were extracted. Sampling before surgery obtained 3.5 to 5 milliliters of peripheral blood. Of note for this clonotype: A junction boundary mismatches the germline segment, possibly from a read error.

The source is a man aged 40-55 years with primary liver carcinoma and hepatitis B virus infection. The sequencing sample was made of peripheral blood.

The CDR3 DNA is TGCAGTGTTGAAAATATTCTAGCGGAGGCGGGCACATATACGCAGTATTTT. It is translated as CSVENILAEAGTYTQYF. The V gene is TRBV29-1, the J gene TRBJ2-3; 7 bases align to TRBD2. The CDR3 has 17 amino acids. The germline V gene has CDR1 SQVTM and CDR2 ANQGSEA.